Listed below are T cell receptor beta chains from one sample, sequenced in a study of T-cell reconstitution after alpha-beta-depleted transplantation in children. Via MiXCR, TCRdb re-called the PCR reads, giving one row per CDR3 protein. The sample consists of fewer than 550,000 distinct CDR3 sequences, about 10% of them appearing once. Sequencing used PBMCs, obtained before TCRalphabeta/CD19-depleted stem cell transplant. All receptors derive from a child aged 2-15 years with inherited bone marrow failure, due to receive a stem cell transplant. CDR3s include the opening cysteine and the closing phenylalanine or tryptophan. Fields, in order: J gene, V gene, clone size, D gene, CDR3 protein, CDR3 DNA. The D gene is left open where the match is weak. The size of a clone is reported for some rows only, either as once, few or many, or as a class for expanded clones.

>TRBJ2-5|TRBV20-1|many|.
CSARGTPQETQYF
TGCAGTGCTAGAGGGACACCTCAAGAGACCCAGTACTTC
>TRBJ1-1|TRBV27|.|.
CASSTFSGGQRLNTEAFF
TGTGCCAGCAGTACTTTCTCAGGAGGACAGCGCTTGAACACTGAAGCTTTCTTT
>TRBJ2-5|TRBV12-3/TRBV12-4|many|.
CASSPDLALQETQYF
TGTGCCAGCAGTCCGGACCTAGCGTTACAAGAGACCCAGTACTTC
>TRBJ2-5|TRBV29-1|many|.
CSLSGQETQYF
TGCAGCCTTAGCGGTCAAGAGACCCAGTACTTC
>TRBJ2-1|TRBV28|many|.
CASSLPENEQFF
TGTGCCAGCAGTTTGCCTGAGAATGAGCAGTTCTTC
>TRBJ2-1|TRBV29-1|.|.
CSVGLNNEQFF
TGCAGCGTGGGGTTAAACAATGAGCAGTTCTTC
>TRBJ1-1|TRBV19|.|.
CASSRSRNTEAFF
TGTGCCAGTAGTAGGTCGAGGAACACTGAAGCTTTCTTT
>TRBJ2-3|TRBV29-1|many|.
CSVQQGTDTQYF
TGCAGCGTTCAACAGGGCACAGATACGCAGTATTTT
>TRBJ2-3|TRBV29-1|many|TRBD2
CSVVPGLVGPDTQYF
TGCAGCGTAGTACCGGGACTAGTAGGGCCAGATACGCAGTATTTT
>TRBJ1-4|TRBV23-1|.|.
CASSQSQIAAATNEKLFF
TGCGCCAGCAGTCAATCCCAGATCGCGGCAGCAACTAATGAAAAACTGTTTTTT
>TRBJ1-6|TRBV5-1|.|.
CASNGGAVNSPLHF
TGCGCCAGCAACGGAGGGGCGGTTAATTCACCCCTCCACTTT
>TRBJ2-1|TRBV27|many|.
CASSSYPTLRDEQFF
TGTGCCAGCAGTTCCTATCCGACCCTAAGGGATGAGCAGTTCTTC
>TRBJ2-7|TRBV6-2/TRBV6-3|many|.
CASSSGTLNSYEQYF
TGTGCCAGCAGTTCCGGGACATTGAACTCCTACGAGCAGTACTTC
>TRBJ2-1|TRBV6-2/TRBV6-3|.|.
CASSYSPGLRNRNNEQFF
TGTGCCAGCAGTTACTCCCCGGGACTTAGGAACCGTAACAATGAGCAGTTCTTC
>TRBJ2-3|TRBV10-3|many|TRBD2
CAIRASGSFFYGDTQYF
TGTGCCATCAGGGCTAGCGGGAGTTTTTTCTACGGAGATACGCAGTATTTT
>TRBJ2-1|TRBV25-1|many|TRBD2
CASKALGEGIEQFF
TGTGCCAGCAAGGCACTAGGGGAGGGAATAGAGCAGTTCTTC
>TRBJ2-7|TRBV27|many|.
CASYSPRGNYEQYF
TGTGCCAGCTACTCACCTCGGGGGAATTACGAGCAGTACTTC
>TRBJ1-2|TRBV7-9|many|.
CASSAWTVSRGYTF
TGTGCCAGCAGCGCATGGACAGTTAGTCGTGGCTACACCTTC
>TRBJ2-7|TRBV20-1|.|TRBD2
CSAGRSGSLTYVQYF
TGCAGTGCTGGCCGAAGCGGGAGCCTGACCTACGTGCAGTACTTC
>TRBJ2-7|TRBV11-2|.|TRBD2
CASSPGLAESLRPSYEQYF
TGTGCCAGCAGCCCGGGACTAGCGGAAAGTTTAAGGCCTTCCTACGAGCAGTACTTC
>TRBJ2-1|TRBV20-1|many|.
CSARDNAPNEQFF
TGCAGTGCTAGAGACAATGCTCCCAATGAGCAGTTCTTC
>TRBJ2-7|TRBV4-3|many|.
CASSQEGGPRGEQYF
TGCGCCAGCAGCCAAGAAGGCGGACCTCGGGGCGAGCAGTACTTC
>TRBJ2-1|TRBV6-1|.|TRBD1
CASRPDRAGYNEQFF
TGTGCCAGCAGACCCGACAGGGCGGGCTACAATGAGCAGTTCTTC
>TRBJ2-5|TRBV20-1|few|.
CSARVAATKETQYF
TGCAGTGCTAGAGTTGCAGCTACTAAAGAGACCCAGTACTTC
>TRBJ2-1|TRBV18|.|.
CASSPDLAPEQFF
TGTGCCAGCTCACCGGACCTAGCGCCTGAGCAGTTCTTC
>TRBJ2-1|TRBV6-5|.|.
CASSYAGEGITYNEQFF
TGTGCCAGCAGTTACGCCGGGGAAGGGATTACCTACAATGAGCAGTTCTTC
>TRBJ1-5|TRBV28|many|.
CASLTSGRRSISNQPQHF
TGTGCCAGCCTCACCTCAGGACGGCGGTCCATTAGCAATCAGCCCCAGCATTTT
>TRBJ1-4|TRBV10-3|many|.
CAISELQGGEKLFF
TGTGCCATCAGTGAGTTGCAGGGCGGTGAAAAACTGTTTTTT
>TRBJ2-7|TRBV28|many|.
CASSLSPGADEQYF
TGTGCCAGCAGTTTATCCCCAGGGGCAGACGAGCAGTACTTC
>TRBJ2-6|TRBV5-5|many|.
CASSPDGNSGANVLTF
TGTGCCAGCAGCCCGGACGGGAACTCTGGGGCCAACGTCCTGACTTTC
>TRBJ1-4|TRBV4-3|many|.
CASSQDGRGTNEKLFF
TGCGCCAGCAGCCAAGATGGCAGGGGAACTAATGAAAAACTGTTTTTT
>TRBJ2-3|TRBV10-3|many|.
CAISAPASSTDTQYF
TGTGCCATCAGTGCCCCTGCTTCTAGCACAGATACGCAGTATTTT
>TRBJ2-7|TRBV27|many|.
CASRPDLRGEQYF
TGTGCCAGCAGGCCGGACCTGCGGGGTGAGCAGTACTTC
>TRBJ2-7|TRBV19|many|.
CASSMTWVAEQYF
TGTGCCAGTAGTATGACGTGGGTTGCCGAGCAGTACTTC
>TRBJ1-2|TRBV7-2|many|.
CASSPRALPERGYTF
TGTGCCAGCAGCCCCCGGGCTCTCCCGGAGCGGGGCTACACCTTC
>TRBJ2-7|TRBV19|many|.
CASSIAKTGSDFYEQYF
TGTGCCAGTAGTATAGCGAAGACAGGTTCTGATTTTTACGAGCAGTACTTC
>TRBJ2-7|TRBV7-6|.|TRBD2
CASSLGVAGEQYF
TGTGCCAGCAGCTTAGGGGTAGCGGGAGAGCAGTACTTC
>TRBJ1-6|TRBV18|few|.
CASSPGHDSPLHF
TGTGCCAGCTCACCGGGACACGATTCACCCCTCCACTTT
>TRBJ2-3|TRBV27|many|TRBD2
CASSFLAGGPADTQYF
TGTGCCAGCAGTTTCTTAGCGGGAGGGCCCGCAGATACGCAGTATTTT
>TRBJ2-1|TRBV5-1|.|TRBD2
CASSLLKWLAGDYNEQFF
TGCGCCAGCAGCTTGCTAAAGTGGCTAGCGGGAGATTACAATGAGCAGTTCTTC
>TRBJ2-1|TRBV27|many|.
CASSWGDGYNEQFF
TGTGCCAGCAGTTGGGGAGACGGATACAATGAGCAGTTCTTC
>TRBJ2-3|TRBV20-1|many|.
CSEPGLDHTDTQYF
TGCAGTGAACCAGGACTGGACCACACAGATACGCAGTATTTT
>TRBJ2-1|TRBV12-3/TRBV12-4|many|.
CASSEWGAYNEQFF
TGTGCCAGCAGTGAGTGGGGTGCCTACAATGAGCAGTTCTTC
>TRBJ2-5|TRBV29-1|.|TRBD1
CSVEDPGQAQETQYF
TGCAGCGTTGAAGATCCGGGACAGGCTCAAGAGACCCAGTACTTC
>TRBJ1-6|TRBV4-3|few|TRBD1
CASSRDRPPLHF
TGCGCCAGCAGCCGGGACAGACCACCCCTCCACTTT